Listed here are 23 T cell receptor beta chains from one sample, sequenced in a study of T-cell reconstitution after alpha-beta-depleted transplantation in children. Unique molecular identifiers were incorporated when the TCRbeta library was constructed. MiXCR, run by TCRdb on the PCR reads, gives a single entry per CDR3 protein. The table has around 240,000 distinct CDR3 sequences, 8.2% seen once. The source was PBMCs, mostly from graft donor cells, collected 180 days after TCRalphabeta/CD19-depleted stem cell transplant. The receptor set was obtained from a male patient between 10 and 17 years old who had a stem cell transplant for acute lymphoblastic leukemia, so the T cells may come from the graft donor.

This clonotype occurred many times. V usage is TRBV9 and J usage is TRBJ1-1; D remains unclear. CDR3 length equals 14 residues. Trimming took off 0 bases at V and 0 bases at J, with 6 bases between the two ends. Looked up from germline, CDR1 is SGDLS and CDR2 is YYNGEE. Written as DNA, the CDR3 is TGTGCCAGCAGCGTAGGCACCCTGAACACTGAAGCTTTCTTT. It specifies CASSVGTLNTEAFF.

This clonotype was counted at least ten times. A much larger clone differs from this one at a single base, so this may be a read error. The rearrangement uses TRBV7-2 and TRBJ2-2, with D unresolved. This CDR3 has 11 amino acids. Germline CDR1 SGHTA, CDR2 FQGNSA. The ends were cut back, 5 bases at V and 5 bases at J, with 3 bases in the middle. The CDR3 sequence is CASSMTGELFF. Here the CDR3 DNA reads TGTGCCAGCAGCATGACCGGGGAGCTGTTTTTT. The complete variable domain, with remaining parts taken from reference TRBV7-2 and TRBJ2-2, reads GAGVSQSPSNKVTEKGKDVELRCDPISGHTALYWYRQSLGQGLEFLIYFQGNSAPDKSGLPSDRFSAERTGGSVSTLTIQRTQQEDSAVYLCASSMTGELFFGEGSRLTVL.

This clonotype was seen repeatedly, ten times or more. This sequence joins TRBV5-5 and TRBJ2-4; 10 positions agree with TRBD1. CDR3 size: 17 residues. Germline V gene lookup returns CDR1 SGHKS and CDR2 YYEKEE (reference sequence). Trimming took 0 bases from V and 6 from J; bases not matched to a gene: 9. The CDR3 DNA reads TGTGCCAGCAGCTTGGGGCGCCGGGGACAGGGGATAAACATTCAGTACTTC. This encodes CASSLGRRGQGINIQYF.

This clonotype has ten or more counts. V and J are TRBV6-2 or TRBV6-3 and TRBJ1-4; possible D gene TRBD1, 5 bases. Germline CDR1 reads MNHEY; CDR2 reads SVGEGT. CDR3 length equals 12 residues. Trimming took off 5 bases at V and 13 bases at J, with 14 bases between the two ends. Here the CDR3 DNA reads TGTGCCAGCAGTCCCGGGGGGGGATCACTGTTTTTT. Amino acids: CASSPGGGSLFF.

The rearrangement uses TRBV20-1 and TRBJ2-1; a weak D match, TRBD2 (6 bases). CDR3 size: 21 residues. Germline lookup yields CDR1 DFQATT and CDR2 SNEGSKA (reference sequence). Written as DNA, the CDR3 is TGCTGCGCTAGCGCTGTGGAGAGTGGGGTCCTCGACGGCCTGTCCTACAATGAGCAGTTCTTC. This gives the protein CCASAVESGVLDGLSYNEQFF.

At least ten counts were recorded for this clonotype. This rearrangement joins TRBV27 to TRBJ2-5, with 8 positions matching TRBD1. Looked up from germline, CDR1 is MNHEY and CDR2 is SMNVEV (reference sequence). V trimming: 3 bases; J trimming: 3 bases; junction bases outside the gene matches: 6. The CDR3 spans 15 residues. The CDR3 DNA is TGTGCCAGCAGTTTTAAGCAGGGGGCGAAAGAGACCCAGTACTTC. The encoded protein is CASSFKQGAKETQYF.

This clonotype was seen at least ten times. V is TRBV5-5 and J is TRBJ2-5, with 7 nucleotides matching TRBD1. The CDR3 is 17 residues long. Per germline, CDR1 SGHKS and CDR2 YYEKEE (reference sequence). Trimming cost V 0 bases and J 3 bases; bases outside gene matches: 11. The CDR3 bases are TGTGCCAGCAGCTTGGGAGGGGGCTGGGGAACGGAAGAGACCCAGTACTTC. Translation: CASSLGGGWGTEETQYF.

In its sample, this clonotype was seen many times. The rearrangement links TRBV7-9 to TRBJ2-7, with 9 bases matching TRBD1. Per the germline V gene, CDR1 is SEHNR and CDR2 is FQNEAQ (reference sequence). The ends lost 6 bases at V and 7 bases at J; junction bases unmatched: 13. This CDR3 is 15 amino acids long. The chain's CDR3 is CASSHSRDRVGEQYF. DNA for the CDR3: TGTGCCAGCAGTCACAGCCGGGACAGGGTCGGGGAGCAGTACTTC.

This clonotype was seen ten or more times. The V gene is TRBV2, the J gene TRBJ2-7, with TRBD1 identical over 8 bases. The germline CDR1 and CDR2 sequences are SNHLY and FYNNEI. The CDR3 runs 17 residues. V gave up 0 bases and J gave up 3 bases; unmatched junction bases: 10. In DNA, the CDR3 is TGTGCCAGCAGTGAAGCGCTCGGACAGGGCCTCCACTACGAGCAGTACTTC. It specifies CASSEALGQGLHYEQYF.

This clonotype was counted at least ten times. V gene TRBV11-2 combines with J gene TRBJ1-1; TRBD1 matches 7 bases. Trimming at V came to 5 bases and at J to 11 bases, leaving 14 bases not matched to a gene. The CDR3 loop spans 14 amino acids. The V gene's germline CDR1 is SGHAT and CDR2 FQNNGV. This chain's CDR3 is CASSPSGRAGGAFF. The CDR3 DNA is TGTGCCAGCAGCCCCTCAGGGAGGGCAGGGGGTGCTTTCTTT.

This clonotype was seen many times. V and J are TRBV29-1 and TRBJ1-1, with TRBD1 identical over 8 bases. With 7 bases clipped from V and 2 bases from J, the junction kept 6 bases outside the gene matches. The CDR3 extends over 13 amino acids. Germline V CDR1 and CDR2: SQVTM, ANQGSEA. The DNA for the CDR3 is TGCAGCGGGTCGACAGGGGTAAACACTGAAGCTTTCTTT. Its protein is CSGSTGVNTEAFF.

At least ten counts were recorded for this clonotype. The V gene is TRBV7-7, the J gene TRBJ2-2; 7 nucleotides agree with TRBD2. V gave up 3 bases and J gave up 7 bases; unmatched junction bases: 5. This CDR3 has 14 amino acids. CDR1 is SSHAT and CDR2 is FNYEAQ in the germline V gene (reference sequence). This CDR3 reads CASSFGLGGGELFF. The CDR3 DNA reads as TGTGCCAGCAGCTTCGGACTAGGTGGCGGGGAGCTGTTTTTT. The whole variable domain, filled in from reference TRBV7-7 and TRBJ2-2, reads GAGVSQSPRYKVTKRGQDVTLRCDPISSHATLYWYQQALGQGPEFLTYFNYEAQPDKSGLPSDRFSAERPEGSISTLTIQRTEQRDSAMYRCASSFGLGGGELFFGEGSRLTVL.

Many counts were recorded for this clonotype. In DNA, the CDR3 is TGCGCCAGCAGCTTGGATGTTTCCCGTAGCTCCTACGAGCAGTACTTC. Protein: CASSLDVSRSSYEQYF. The V call is TRBV5-1, the J call TRBJ2-7; D remains unclear. V shed 0 bases and J shed 0 bases, with 13 bases lying between them. The germline gives CDR1 SGHRS, CDR2 YFSETQ. The CDR3 has 16 amino acids.

The sample holds many counts of this clonotype. This chain joins TRBV4-1 and TRBJ1-3, with TRBD1 matching 7 bases. The V gene end was trimmed by 0 bases and the J gene end by 2 bases; junction bases not matched to a gene: 1. Germline loops: CDR1 MGHRA, CDR2 YSYEKL. The CDR3 consists of 15 residues. As DNA, the CDR3 is TGCGCCAGCAGCCAAGAAGACAGGGCTGGAAACACCATATATTTT. It is translated as CASSQEDRAGNTIYF.

The genes are TRBV7-3 and TRBJ2-4; D not resolved. Between the trimmed V and J ends, which lost 1 base and 8 bases, there was a span of 9 bases. CDR1 SGHTA and CDR2 FQGTGA come from the germline V gene. The CDR3 length is 13 residues. This CDR3 is CASSLKGNHIQYF. The CDR3 DNA follows: TGTGCCAGCAGCTTAAAAGGGAACCACATTCAGTACTTC.

This clonotype was detected many times. CDR3 nucleotides: TGTGCCAGCAGCTTAGGCGGCAGGGGAGTCCCCGGGGAGCTGTTTTTT. Encoded protein: CASSLGGRGVPGELFF. This chain joins TRBV7-6 and TRBJ2-2, with D possibly TRBD1 on 6 matching bases. Germline CDR1 SGHVS, CDR2 FNYEAQ. This CDR3 is 16 amino acids long. Trimming stripped 1 base from V and 6 bases from J, with 15 bases between.

This clonotype was detected many times. The chain is built from TRBV29-1 and TRBJ1-1; D is perhaps TRBD1 (5 bases). Germline CDR1 and CDR2: SQVTM and ANQGSEA. The CDR3 runs 12 residues. Trimming took 6 bases from V and 1 from J, leaving 9 bases between them. The CDR3 loop reads CSVRTRNTEAFF. The CDR3 nucleotides read TGCAGCGTCAGGACACGGAACACTGAAGCTTTCTTT.

This clonotype was recorded many times. V and J are TRBV5-1 and TRBJ1-3, with 8 nucleotides matching TRBD1. The ends lost 4 bases at V and 3 bases at J; junction bases unmatched: 9. This CDR3 is 16 amino acids long. CDR1 SGHRS and CDR2 YFSETQ come from the germline V gene. The CDR3 protein is CASSPGTGTLGNTIYF. In DNA form, the CDR3 reads TGCGCCAGCAGCCCTGGGACAGGCACCCTTGGAAACACCATATATTTT.

This clonotype was seen a handful of times. The chain couples TRBV7-2 to TRBJ2-3; 9 bases are a match to TRBD2. J was trimmed by 12 bases and V by 3 bases; bases with no gene match: 4. Germline V lookup: CDR1 SGHTA, CDR2 FQGNSA. CDR3 length equals 12 residues. The DNA of the CDR3 is TGTGCCAGCAGCTTTTTAGCGGGGGTTCAGTATTTT. This codes for CASSFLAGVQYF.

This clonotype came up many times. V is TRBV7-2 and J is TRBJ2-7, with 10 positions matching TRBD1. This CDR3 is built from 16 residues. CDR1 and CDR2 from the germline V gene are SGHTA and FQGNSA. V lost 5 bases and J lost 1; bases outside the gene matches: 8. CDR3 nucleotide sequence: TGTGCCAGCAGCCCAGGTTGGACAGGGGGTTCCTACGAGCAGTACTTC. It translates to CASSPGWTGGSYEQYF.

As for this clonotype: A much larger clone sits a single nucleotide away, making a read error possible. The chain joins TRBV6-1 to TRBJ2-7; D possibly corresponds to TRBD2 (6 bases). The CDR3 loop spans 14 amino acids. V lost 6 bases and J 2 bases, leaving 14 bases between the germline ends. Germline V lookup: CDR1 MNHNS, CDR2 SASEGT. The CDR3 DNA reads as TGTGCCAGCAGGGGAGGCAGAAATCCCTACGAGCAGTACTTC. Its protein is CASRGGRNPYEQYF.

This clonotype came up many times. This sequence joins TRBV12-3 or TRBV12-4 and TRBJ2-1; either TRBD1 or TRBD2 may fit D (5 bases each). Trimming removed 1 base from V and 8 bases from J, with 15 bases in between. The CDR3 length is 15 residues. CDR3 bases: TGTGCCAGCAGTTTAGGGGGGTCTAGTTTAGATGAGCAGTTCTTC. Protein product: CASSLGGSSLDEQFF.

This clonotype was observed at least ten times. The rearrangement uses TRBV7-3 and TRBJ2-1, with D maybe TRBD2 (6 bases). V lost 3 bases to trimming and J lost 6 bases, with 15 bases between them. CDR3 length: 15 amino acids. Per the germline V gene, CDR1 is SGHTA and CDR2 is FQGTGA. The CDR3 nucleotides read TGTGCCAGCAGCTTCGGGGGACTCAAGTCCAATGAGCAGTTCTTC. It is translated as CASSFGGLKSNEQFF.